The present TCR beta chain was sequenced within a study of early T cells in non-severe SARS-CoV-2 infection. Looking at the study overall: The sequenced material was bulk RNA from unsorted whole blood, and its chains were unpaired. Findings and limits, study-wide: Clonotype matching in VDJdb favored anti-spike CD8 responses and did not capture private and CD4 specificities.

A few counts support this clonotype. The antigen is not known. Unique molecular identifiers were added to individual cDNA molecules. Via MiXCR, TCRdb re-called the 5' RACE reads, giving one row per CDR3 protein. The table lists some 60,000 distinct CDR3 sequences, 10% to 15% of them singletons. This CDR3 comprises 17 residues. This chain links TRBV21-1 with TRBJ2-2. TRBV21-1 is given as a pseudogene. The receptor was isolated from an adult who was a healthcare worker with PCR-confirmed SARS-CoV-2 infection or an uninfected control (not recorded which). The material sequenced was whole blood, taken at baseline. The CDR3 region has the DNA TGTGCCAGCAGCCCCCGAGAAGAGATGATGAACACCGGGGAGCTGTTTTTT. Protein: CASSPREEMMNTGELFF.